The rows below give T cell receptor beta chains drawn from one sample of a study of Tregs in tolerant kidney transplant recipients. Repertoires were generated with immunoSEQ multiplex PCR, while TCRdb's copy carries only in-frame clones and drops some. The sample yields fewer than 70,000 clones, around four fifths seen once. The sample taken for sequencing was CD4+ T cells from blood. These receptors originate from a human donor in good health. The CDR3 runs from the conserved cysteine through the conserved F or W. Each record gives: CDR3 protein, CDR3 DNA, D gene, J gene, clone size, V gene. A D gene is named only where the DNA matches it firmly. Clone size is stated in some rows and not others, as once, few, many or a class when expanded.

cdr3_aa: CASSLMGSPLHF
cdr3_nt: TGTGCCAGCAGCTTGATGGGTTCACCCCTCCACTTT
d_call: NA
j_call: TRBJ1-6
clone_size: NA
v_call: TRBV5-6

cdr3_aa: CATRAGTNQPQHF
cdr3_nt: TGTGCCACCCGTGCAGGGACCAATCAGCCCCAGCATTTT
d_call: NA
j_call: TRBJ1-5
clone_size: NA
v_call: TRBV19

cdr3_aa: CASSHGQVRETQYF
cdr3_nt: TGTGCCAGCAGTCACGGACAGGTTCGAGAGACCCAGTACTTC
d_call: TRBD1
j_call: TRBJ2-5
clone_size: NA
v_call: TRBV6-1

cdr3_aa: CASSAPLGTSGNTIYF
cdr3_nt: TGTGCCAGCAGCGCTCCCTTAGGGACCTCTGGAAACACCATATATTTT
d_call: NA
j_call: TRBJ1-3
clone_size: NA
v_call: TRBV9

cdr3_aa: CAWSVRVGTYEQYF
cdr3_nt: TGTGCCTGGAGTGTTAGGGTGGGGACGTACGAGCAGTACTTC
d_call: NA
j_call: TRBJ2-7
clone_size: NA
v_call: TRBV30

cdr3_aa: CASSLGPAGDGNTIYF
cdr3_nt: TGTGCCAGCAGCTTAGGACCGGCAGGGGACGGAAACACCATATATTTT
d_call: NA
j_call: TRBJ1-3
clone_size: NA
v_call: TRBV7-2

cdr3_aa: CASSPTGRETQYF
cdr3_nt: TGTGCCAGCAGTCCCACAGGGAGGGAGACCCAGTACTTC
d_call: NA
j_call: TRBJ2-5
clone_size: NA
v_call: TRBV2

cdr3_aa: CAGGPSVQYF
cdr3_nt: TGTGCCGGAGGGCCCTCGGTGCAGTACTTC
d_call: NA
j_call: TRBJ2-7
clone_size: NA
v_call: TRBV30

cdr3_aa: CASSLAGATIVGNEQFF
cdr3_nt: TGCGCCAGCAGCTTGGCCGGAGCCACGATCGTTGGCAATGAGCAGTTCTTC
d_call: NA
j_call: TRBJ2-1
clone_size: NA
v_call: TRBV5-1

cdr3_aa: CATAGRLTEAFF
cdr3_nt: TGTGCCACCGCCGGTAGGCTCACTGAAGCTTTCTTT
d_call: NA
j_call: TRBJ1-1
clone_size: once
v_call: TRBV11-3

cdr3_aa: CAISRGLNEKLFF
cdr3_nt: TGTGCCATTTCTCGGGGGTTAAATGAAAAACTGTTTTTT
d_call: NA
j_call: TRBJ1-4
clone_size: once
v_call: TRBV15

cdr3_aa: CASSVGGQNTGELFF
cdr3_nt: TGTGCCAGCAGCGTAGGCGGACAGAACACCGGGGAGCTGTTTTTT
d_call: NA
j_call: TRBJ2-2
clone_size: NA
v_call: TRBV9

cdr3_aa: CASSVATGVEKLFF
cdr3_nt: TGTGCCAGCAGCGTAGCGACAGGGGTCGAAAAACTGTTTTTT
d_call: TRBD1
j_call: TRBJ1-4
clone_size: NA
v_call: TRBV9

cdr3_aa: CASSLPVGTEAFF
cdr3_nt: TGTGCCAGCAGCCTCCCGGTTGGCACTGAAGCTTTCTTT
d_call: NA
j_call: TRBJ1-1
clone_size: NA
v_call: TRBV7-3

cdr3_aa: CASSGRDQETQYF
cdr3_nt: TGTGCCAGCAGTGGCAGGGACCAAGAGACCCAGTACTTC
d_call: NA
j_call: TRBJ2-5
clone_size: NA
v_call: TRBV2

cdr3_aa: CATSIPLRDTQYF
cdr3_nt: TGTGCCACCAGCATCCCTCTGAGGGATACGCAGTATTTT
d_call: NA
j_call: TRBJ2-3
clone_size: NA
v_call: TRBV15

cdr3_aa: CASSSYGGGPLGGYTF
cdr3_nt: TGTGCCAGCAGTTCCTATGGAGGGGGGCCATTGGGTGGCTACACCTTC
d_call: NA
j_call: TRBJ1-2
clone_size: NA
v_call: TRBV27

cdr3_aa: CAWSGDHWGTEAFF
cdr3_nt: TGTGCCTGGAGCGGGGACCACTGGGGCACTGAAGCTTTCTTT
d_call: NA
j_call: TRBJ1-1
clone_size: NA
v_call: TRBV30

cdr3_aa: CASWVGGDYGYTF
cdr3_nt: TGTGCCAGCTGGGTAGGGGGAGACTATGGCTACACCTTC
d_call: NA
j_call: TRBJ1-2
clone_size: NA
v_call: TRBV6-6

cdr3_aa: CASSVGPPGYNSPLHF
cdr3_nt: TGTGCCAGCAGCGTTGGCCCTCCGGGCTATAATTCACCCCTCCACTTT
d_call: NA
j_call: TRBJ1-6
clone_size: once
v_call: TRBV9

cdr3_aa: CASSAPGLAYEQYF
cdr3_nt: TGCGCCAGCAGCGCACCGGGACTAGCCTACGAGCAGTACTTC
d_call: TRBD2
j_call: TRBJ2-7
clone_size: NA
v_call: TRBV10-2

cdr3_aa: CASRKGDEQYF
cdr3_nt: TGTGCCAGCCGGAAGGGAGACGAGCAGTACTTC
d_call: NA
j_call: TRBJ2-7
clone_size: NA
v_call: TRBV6-6

cdr3_aa: CASSLQGRDGYTF
cdr3_nt: TGTGCCAGCAGCTTGCAGGGAAGAGATGGCTACACCTTC
d_call: NA
j_call: TRBJ1-2
clone_size: NA
v_call: TRBV5-4

cdr3_aa: CSVGEASGSYEQYF
cdr3_nt: TGCAGCGTTGGGGAGGCCTCGGGCTCCTACGAGCAGTACTTC
d_call: NA
j_call: TRBJ2-7
clone_size: few
v_call: TRBV29-1

cdr3_aa: CASSAEGGHGIVPGELFF
cdr3_nt: TGTGCCAGCAGCGCGGAGGGGGGGCACGGAATCGTCCCCGGGGAGCTGTTTTTT
d_call: NA
j_call: TRBJ2-2
clone_size: NA
v_call: TRBV7-2

cdr3_aa: CASSLASEAFF
cdr3_nt: TGTGCCAGCAGCTTGGCCTCTGAAGCTTTCTTT
d_call: NA
j_call: TRBJ1-1
clone_size: few
v_call: TRBV5-6

cdr3_aa: CASSPRDRVSGTGELFF
cdr3_nt: TGTGCCAGCAGCCCCCGGGACAGGGTCTCGGGTACCGGGGAGCTGTTTTTT
d_call: TRBD1
j_call: TRBJ2-2
clone_size: once
v_call: TRBV7-9

cdr3_aa: CAISAGTSGNTIYF
cdr3_nt: TGTGCCATCAGCGCGGGGACCTCTGGAAACACCATATATTTT
d_call: NA
j_call: TRBJ1-3
clone_size: NA
v_call: TRBV10-3

cdr3_aa: CASSKDREQYF
cdr3_nt: TGTGCCAGCTCTAAGGACAGGGAGCAGTATTTT
d_call: TRBD1
j_call: TRBJ2-3
clone_size: NA
v_call: TRBV18

cdr3_aa: CASSKRPWDSEDNEQFF
cdr3_nt: TGTGCCAGCAGCAAACGACCCTGGGACAGTGAAGACAATGAGCAGTTCTTC
d_call: NA
j_call: TRBJ2-1
clone_size: NA
v_call: TRBV21-1

cdr3_aa: CASSQLAASTDTQYF
cdr3_nt: TGTGCCAGCAGTCAACTAGCGGCTAGCACAGATACGCAGTATTTT
d_call: TRBD2
j_call: TRBJ2-3
clone_size: medium-sized
v_call: TRBV7-2

cdr3_aa: CSALDGVEQYF
cdr3_nt: TGCAGTGCCCTGGACGGGGTCGAGCAGTACTTC
d_call: NA
j_call: TRBJ2-7
clone_size: NA
v_call: TRBV20-1

cdr3_aa: CASSFSGRAYEQYF
cdr3_nt: TGTGCCAGCAGTTTTAGCGGGAGAGCGTACGAGCAGTACTTC
d_call: TRBD2
j_call: TRBJ2-7
clone_size: NA
v_call: TRBV7-8

cdr3_aa: CASSGSGRGFDTIYF
cdr3_nt: TGTGCCAGCAGTGGCTCGGGCAGGGGATTTGACACCATATATTTT
d_call: NA
j_call: TRBJ1-3
clone_size: once
v_call: TRBV28

cdr3_aa: CASRRTQLADTQYF
cdr3_nt: TGTGCCAGCAGGCGAACCCAGTTAGCAGATACGCAGTATTTT
d_call: NA
j_call: TRBJ2-3
clone_size: NA
v_call: TRBV6-5

cdr3_aa: CASRSCEQFF
cdr3_nt: TGTGCCAGCAGGAGTTGCGAGCAGTTCTTC
d_call: NA
j_call: TRBJ2-1
clone_size: NA
v_call: TRBV6-5

cdr3_aa: CAWSAYRGRETQYF
cdr3_nt: TGTGCCTGGAGTGCTTACAGGGGTAGAGAGACCCAGTACTTC
d_call: TRBD1
j_call: TRBJ2-5
clone_size: NA
v_call: TRBV30

cdr3_aa: CASSQGRVLAGNTIYF
cdr3_nt: TGCGCCAGCAGCCAAGGGCGGGTTTTAGCTGGAAACACCATATATTTT
d_call: NA
j_call: TRBJ1-3
clone_size: NA
v_call: TRBV4-1

cdr3_aa: CASSQGRIAKNIQYF
cdr3_nt: TGTGCCAGCAGCCAGGGAAGAATAGCCAAAAACATTCAGTACTTC
d_call: NA
j_call: TRBJ2-4
clone_size: NA
v_call: TRBV14

cdr3_aa: CASSLAPPTADTQYF
cdr3_nt: TGTGCCAGCAGCTTAGCCCCACCGACCGCAGATACGCAGTATTTT
d_call: NA
j_call: TRBJ2-3
clone_size: NA
v_call: TRBV7-6

cdr3_aa: CASSYQGNTEAFF
cdr3_nt: TGTGCCAGCAGTTACCAGGGTAACACTGAAGCTTTCTTT
d_call: NA
j_call: TRBJ1-1
clone_size: NA
v_call: TRBV6-5

cdr3_aa: CASSRDRSYEQYF
cdr3_nt: TGTGCCAGCAGCCGTGACCGCTCCTACGAGCAGTACTTC
d_call: NA
j_call: TRBJ2-7
clone_size: NA
v_call: TRBV7-9

cdr3_aa: CASIPQVGPAPGLAGYTF
cdr3_nt: TGTGCCAGTATCCCTCAGGTCGGGCCAGCTCCTGGGTTGGCTGGCTACACCTTC
d_call: NA
j_call: TRBJ1-2
clone_size: NA
v_call: TRBV19

cdr3_aa: CASSFGGGTEAFF
cdr3_nt: TGTGCCAGCAGCTTTGGAGGGGGCACTGAAGCTTTCTTT
d_call: NA
j_call: TRBJ1-1
clone_size: NA
v_call: TRBV7-3

cdr3_aa: CASQREGVTDTQYF
cdr3_nt: TGTGCCAGCCAGAGAGAGGGGGTCACAGATACGCAGTATTTT
d_call: NA
j_call: TRBJ2-3
clone_size: NA
v_call: TRBV25-1

cdr3_aa: CASSFVSLGEQYF
cdr3_nt: TGTGCCAGCAGCTTCGTCTCCCTTGGGGAGCAGTACTTC
d_call: NA
j_call: TRBJ2-7
clone_size: NA
v_call: TRBV7-3

cdr3_aa: CAGSGTGAQGYTF
cdr3_nt: TGTGCCGGATCCGGGACAGGGGCTCAGGGCTACACCTTC
d_call: TRBD1
j_call: TRBJ1-2
clone_size: NA
v_call: TRBV30

cdr3_aa: CASSRVLSYEQYF
cdr3_nt: TGTGCCAGCAGCCGCGTACTGAGCTACGAGCAGTACTTC
d_call: NA
j_call: TRBJ2-7
clone_size: once
v_call: TRBV6-6

cdr3_aa: CASSTPGRAEGYTF
cdr3_nt: TGTGCCAGTTCAACCCCGGGCAGGGCAGAGGGCTACACCTTC
d_call: NA
j_call: TRBJ1-2
clone_size: few
v_call: TRBV28

cdr3_aa: CASSFSGQGAVGYTF
cdr3_nt: TGTGCCAGCAGCTTTAGCGGACAGGGGGCGGTTGGCTACACCTTC
d_call: TRBD1
j_call: TRBJ1-2
clone_size: NA
v_call: TRBV7-9

cdr3_aa: CASSQGAGIGDIQYF
cdr3_nt: TGCGCCAGCAGCCAGGGGGCGGGGATTGGAGACATTCAGTACTTC
d_call: NA
j_call: TRBJ2-4
clone_size: NA
v_call: TRBV4-3

cdr3_aa: CAWSAGYRAVGIF
cdr3_nt: TGTGCCTGGAGTGCGGGATACCGGGCCGTAGGGATTTTT
d_call: NA
j_call: TRBJ1-4
clone_size: NA
v_call: TRBV30